One and the same sample provided the 10 T cell receptor beta chains below, sequenced in a study of cytomegalovirus exposure and HLA in healthy donors. Both 60 Vbeta primers and 13 Jbeta primers went into the PCR. TCRdb's table, derived via immunoSEQ multiplex PCR, lists solely in-frame clones and lacks some. Altogether 150,000 to 200,000 clones are present, roughly 79% being singletons, with the ten largest covering 1.5% to 2%. Sequencing was carried out using PBMCs. The receptors originated from a young man in good health and CMV-seronegative.

V is TRBV7-7 and J is TRBJ2-1; D is possibly TRBD2 (5 bases). This CDR3 contains 13 residues. Germline CDR1 and CDR2: SSHAT and FNYEAQ (reference sequence). The V end lost 5 bases, the J end lost 6 bases, and 11 bases lay between the germline ends. DNA for the CDR3: TGTGCCAGCAGCCCCGACGAGGGCAATGAGCAGTTCTTC. Amino acids: CASSPDEGNEQFF.

V is TRBV28 and J is TRBJ1-1; D may be TRBD1 (5 bases). CDR3 size: 14 residues. Trimming cost V 4 bases and J 4 bases, with 13 bases left between them. Germline V gene data show CDR1 as MDHEN and CDR2 as SYDVKM. This CDR3 reads CASSSPGLTTEAFF. The CDR3 bases are TGTGCCAGCAGTTCCCCAGGGTTGACCACTGAAGCTTTCTTT. Combining the CDR3 with reference TRBV28 and TRBJ1-1 gives the whole variable domain DVKVTQSSRYLVKRTGEKVFLECVQDMDHENMFWYRQDPGLGLRLIYFSYDVKMKEKGDIPEGYSVSREKKERFSLILESASTNQTSMYLCASSSPGLTTEAFFGQGTRLTVV.

The chain recombines TRBV27 with TRBJ2-3; 9 positions agree with TRBD1. This CDR3 contains 15 residues. Germline V CDR1 and CDR2: MNHEY, SMNVEV (reference sequence). Germline trimming cut 2 bases from V and 6 bases from J; bases unmatched to any gene: 6. The CDR3 here is CASSLRDRVHDTQYF. In DNA, the CDR3 is TGTGCCAGCAGTTTAAGGGACAGGGTTCACGATACGCAGTATTTT.

This sequence joins TRBV15 and TRBJ1-1, with 7 bases fitting TRBD1. V lost 5 bases to trimming and J lost 0 bases; unmatched junction nucleotides: 9. Germline V lookup: CDR1 LNHNV, CDR2 YYDKDF (reference sequence). This CDR3 comprises 16 residues. In nucleotides, the CDR3 is TGTGCCACCAGCTATGACAGGGTGAACGTGAACACTGAAGCTTTCTTT. It yields the protein CATSYDRVNVNTEAFF.

The chain combines TRBV19 with TRBJ2-3; TRBD1 matches at 9 bases. Trimming cost V 6 bases and J 1 base; bases outside gene matches: 5. Per the germline V gene, CDR1 is LNHDA and CDR2 is SQIVND (reference sequence). The CDR3 spans 15 residues. CDR3 DNA: TGTGCCAGTAGCCAACAGGGGGCCGGCACAGATACGCAGTATTTT. Its protein product is CASSQQGAGTDTQYF.

To note about this clone: Sequence at one end of the junction differs from germline and may be a read error. The gene calls are TRBV7-7 and TRBJ2-1; TRBD2 aligns across 10 bases. CDR3 length equals 15 residues. Germline CDR1 SSHAT, CDR2 FNYEAQ (reference sequence). The CDR3 loop is CASSLGSGRANEQFF. For the CDR3, the DNA is TGTGCTAGCAGCCTTGGGAGCGGGAGGGCCAATGAGCAGTTCTTC.

The chain employs TRBV28 and TRBJ1-2; unclear D gene. Per germline, CDR1 MDHEN and CDR2 SYDVKM. The length of the CDR3 is 14 residues. V was pared by 2 bases and J by 7 bases, with 14 bases between. The CDR3 DNA follows: TGTGCCAGCAGTTTACCAGACACCAATGGTGGCTACACCTTC. Amino acids: CASSLPDTNGGYTF.

The rearrangement uses TRBV28 and TRBJ2-7; no clear D. This CDR3 comprises 12 residues. Deletions cut 2 bases from V and 6 bases from J, with 8 bases between. The germline CDR1 and CDR2 sequences are MDHEN and SYDVKM. CDR3 bases: TGTGCCAGCAGTTTAGTGGGCGCCGAGCAGTACTTC. Protein sequence: CASSLVGAEQYF.

Turning to this clone: No DNA is shown, since the ends of the CDR3 on it are uncertain; the CDR3 is the one TCRdb lists. The chain is built from TRBV28 and TRBJ2-7; TRBD1 was called by the table and not checked on the DNA. The CDR3 is 15 residues long, ends included. CDR1 is MDHEN, CDR2 SYDVKM, per germline. The CDR3 region is CASSFLAGGFGEQYF.

In its sample, this clone was seen a few times. The chain couples TRBV6-6 to TRBJ1-4, with TRBD1 as a possible D gene (5 bases). Looked up from germline, CDR1 is MNHNY and CDR2 is SVGAGI (reference sequence). Trimming took 8 bases from V and 5 from J, leaving 9 bases between them. The CDR3 extends over 12 amino acids. CDR3 DNA sequence: TGTGCCAGCCGGCAGGGAAATGAAAAACTGTTTTTT. Protein product: CASRQGNEKLFF.